The T cell receptor (beta chain) described here comes from a study of shared clonotypes between healthy human individuals. Recent acute infections and vaccinations were absent in the healthy HIV-negative adult donors. Generated by immunoSEQ multiplex PCR, the TCRdb table keeps only in-frame clones and is missing some. The sample comprises some 2 million clones, 95% of which are singletons, and approximately 0.13% rests with the top ten. This clone has only one observation. This TCR came from a man between 18 and 29 years old in good health. The material sequenced was naive CD4+ T cells sorted from blood. Subset in this sample: CD45RA+ positively selected.

The CDR3 here is CASSQRSYEQYF. CDR3 DNA sequence: TGTGCCAGCAGCCAACGCTCCTACGAGCAGTACTTC. The V and J genes are TRBV11-2 and TRBJ2-7; D remains ambiguous. Germline CDR1 SGHAT, CDR2 FQNNGV. CDR3 length equals 12 residues. The ends were cut back, 5 bases at V and 0 bases at J, with 5 bases in the middle.